The clone carrying this TCR beta chain was seen many times. The data derive from a study of T cells after yellow fever vaccination. TCRdb processed the 5' RACE reads anew with MiXCR; each CDR3 protein has one entry. This sample has 450,000 to 600,000 distinct CDR3 sequences, with approximately 13% found just once. CDR3 size: 16 residues. The V gene's germline CDR1 is SGHAT and CDR2 FQNNGV. Losses at the gene ends were 1 base for V and 3 bases for J; bases not matched to a gene: 8. Sequencing used PBMCs, obtained on the day of the yellow fever booster vaccination. The chain employs TRBV11-2 and TRBJ2-7; 8 bases are shared with TRBD1. The sequence was obtained from a man under 40 who received the YFV17D yellow fever vaccine. As DNA, the CDR3 is TGTGCCAGCAGCTTAGTCCCGAGGACAGGGCTCTACGAGCAGTACTTC. Protein: CASSLVPRTGLYEQYF.